This passage covers 31 T cell receptor beta chains from one sample sequenced in a study of OX40 agonist ivuxolimab in advanced cancers. The method was the immunoSEQ multiplex PCR assay. The clones in this table, taken by TCRdb from immuneACCESS, are in-frame only. Not every clone is retained; where verified, under half of the shortfall comes from an unresolved V gene, and the cause of the rest is unknown. The sample table contains roughly 42,000 clones; only one count was recorded for about 86% of them. The ten biggest clones cover just under 15% of the sample. The sample was CD4+ or CD8+ T cells sorted from blood, taken in a trial of the OX40 agonist ivuxolimab. These receptors were collected from an adult with an advanced solid tumor such as melanoma, head and neck, liver or kidney cancer.

The chain joins TRBV11-2 to TRBJ2-7, with D possibly being TRBD1 (5 bases). Germline CDR1 and CDR2: SGHAT and FQNNGV. Deletions cut 4 bases from V and 3 bases from J, with 10 bases between. The CDR3 has 13 amino acids. CDR3 sequence (DNA): TGTGCCAGCAGCTCTTCGACAGTCTACGAGCAGTACTTC. Amino acids: CASSSSTVYEQYF.

The rearrangement uses TRBV28 and TRBJ1-1, with D perhaps TRBD1 (6 bases). Germline V lookup: CDR1 MDHEN, CDR2 SYDVKM. The CDR3 is 13 amino acids. V was clipped by 6 bases and J by 6 bases, with 14 bases between them. CDR3 sequence (DNA): TGTGCCAGCAGCTTACCGGGACACCCTGAAGCTTTCTTT. Its protein product is CASSLPGHPEAFF.

This clone was detected a few times. The chain links TRBV9 to TRBJ1-5; D may be TRBD1 (6 bases). V was shortened by 3 bases and J by 3 bases, with 10 bases between the two germline ends. This CDR3 has 14 amino acids. CDR1 and CDR2 (germline): SGDLS, YYNGEE. The CDR3, as DNA: TGTGCCAGCAGCGCAGGGGTTGCCAATCAGCCCCAGCATTTT. Its translation: CASSAGVANQPQHF.

The V and J genes are TRBV28 and TRBJ1-3, with no clear D. The CDR3 totals 15 residues. Germline V gene sequence: CDR1 MDHEN, CDR2 SYDVKM. Trimming stripped 6 bases from V and 0 bases from J, with 12 bases between. The DNA of the CDR3 is TGTGCCAGCAGGCCCCAGGTGGACTCTGGAAACACCATATATTTT. Translating gives CASRPQVDSGNTIYF.

V is TRBV11-1 and J is TRBJ1-1, with D unclear. CDR3 length: 14 residues. CDR1 SGHAT and CDR2 FQDESV come from the germline V gene (reference sequence). V lost 5 bases, J lost 1 base, and 11 bases lay in between. The CDR3 nucleotides are TGTGCCAGCAGCCTGACCGGAGGGAACACTGAAGCTTTCTTT. Its protein product is CASSLTGGNTEAFF.

The V gene is TRBV4-1, the J gene TRBJ1-1; TRBD1 aligns across 8 bases. The ends lost 6 bases at V and 8 bases at J; junction bases unmatched: 8. The germline gives CDR1 MGHRA, CDR2 YSYEKL. CDR3 length: 13 residues. This chain's CDR3 is CASRPWTGLEAFF. The DNA of the CDR3 is TGCGCCAGCAGACCGTGGACAGGGCTCGAAGCTTTCTTT.

This clone was recorded once. This chain joins TRBV7-3 and TRBJ1-1, with unresolved D. CDR1 is SGHTA and CDR2 is FQGTGA in the germline V gene. V gave up 2 bases and J gave up 0 bases, with 7 bases separating them. The CDR3 loop spans 14 amino acids. The CDR3 DNA reads TGTGCCAGCAGCTTATCAGACATGAACACTGAAGCTTTCTTT. This sequence encodes CASSLSDMNTEAFF.

V usage is TRBV5-5 and J usage is TRBJ1-3; D call uncertain. This CDR3 has 15 residues. Per germline, CDR1 SGHKS and CDR2 YYEKEE (reference sequence). V gave up 5 bases and J gave up 0 bases, with 12 bases separating them. CDR3: CASSMGRSSGNTIYF. CDR3 bases: TGTGCCAGCAGTATGGGCCGTAGCTCTGGAAACACCATATATTTT.

The chain couples TRBV4-1 to TRBJ1-1; D is possibly TRBD1 (5 bases). This CDR3 spans 14 amino acids. Trimming pared 0 bases from V and 10 bases from J, leaving 15 bases between. Germline V gene sequence: CDR1 MGHRA, CDR2 YSYEKL. This CDR3 is CASSQDQWGVGAFF. CDR3 coding DNA: TGCGCCAGCAGCCAAGATCAGTGGGGGGTCGGAGCTTTCTTT.

The V call is TRBV27, the J call TRBJ2-7; no clear D. CDR1 is MNHEY and CDR2 is SMNVEV in the germline V gene (reference sequence). The CDR3 covers 15 residues. The V end lost 7 bases, the J end lost 3 bases, and 19 bases lay between the germline ends. The CDR3, as DNA: TGTGCCAGCAACAACTTTCCCGCTTCTAACTACGAGCAGTACTTC. Translated: CASNNFPASNYEQYF.

A few counts support this clone. This chain links TRBV30 with TRBJ2-2, with 12 bases fitting TRBD2. The germline CDR1 and CDR2 sequences are GTSNPN and SVGIG (reference sequence). With 2 bases clipped from V and 0 bases from J, the junction kept 1 base outside the gene matches. This CDR3 spans 16 amino acids. CDR3 nucleotide sequence: TGTGCCTGGAGTTCTAGCGGGAGGGCGAACACCGGGGAGCTGTTTTTT. Its protein product is CAWSSSGRANTGELFF.

The chain recombines TRBV7-6 with TRBJ1-6, with 7 bases aligning to TRBD1. The CDR3 length is 19 residues. CDR1 is SGHVS, CDR2 FNYEAQ, per germline. V lost 2 bases, J lost 3 bases, and 13 bases stayed unmatched. CDR3 sequence reads: CASSLFAPDAGGYNSPLHF. The CDR3 bases are TGTGCCAGCAGCTTATTCGCCCCTGACGCAGGGGGCTATAATTCACCCCTCCACTTT.

This chain joins TRBV4-1 and TRBJ2-6; D is uncertain. V lost 4 bases, J lost 3 bases, and 1 base lay in between. This CDR3 has 12 residues. Germline V gene data show CDR1 as MGHRA and CDR2 as YSYEKL. The CDR3 protein is CASSRGANVLTF. The CDR3 nucleotides read TGCGCCAGCAGCCGTGGGGCCAACGTCCTGACTTTC.

V and J are TRBV5-1 and TRBJ1-2, with D maybe TRBD1 (6 bases). The V gene lost 1 base and the J gene lost 8 bases, with 21 bases spanning the gap. Germline V gene data show CDR1 as SGHRS and CDR2 as YFSETQ. CDR3 length equals 16 residues. CDR3 sequence (DNA): TGCGCCAGCAGCTTGAATCCCGGGACACCGGTAGGCGGCTACACCTTC. Translated: CASSLNPGTPVGGYTF.

The CDR3 DNA reads TGTGCCAGCGGCCCCGGACAGATTGTCTACACCTTC. As protein: CASGPGQIVYTF. This rearrangement joins TRBV27 to TRBJ1-2; TRBD1 might be the D (6 bases). The CDR3 sequence is 12 residues long. Trimming stripped 8 bases from V and 10 bases from J, with 17 bases between. CDR1 and CDR2 from the germline V gene are MNHEY and SMNVEV (reference sequence).

V gene TRBV4-3 combines with J gene TRBJ1-2; no firm D call. V lost 0 bases and J lost 1, with 3 bases in between. The length of the CDR3 is 13 residues. The V gene's germline CDR1 is LGHNA and CDR2 YSLEER. The CDR3 loop is CASSQDGNYGYTF. Written as DNA, the CDR3 is TGCGCCAGCAGCCAAGACGGTAACTATGGCTACACCTTC.

This clone was seen more than once but under ten times. This chain links TRBV6-1 with TRBJ2-7, with 9 bases matching TRBD1. With 6 bases clipped from V and 3 bases from J, the junction kept 9 bases outside the gene matches. Germline V gene lookup returns CDR1 MNHNS and CDR2 SASEGT. CDR3 length: 15 amino acids. CDR3 residues: CASRVGQGSRYEQYV. As DNA, the CDR3 is TGTGCCAGCAGGGTGGGACAGGGAAGTCGCTACGAGCAGTACGTC.

The genes are TRBV29-1 and TRBJ2-1; no firm D call. V was pared by 5 bases and J by 10 bases, with 12 bases between. Germline V gives CDR1 SQVTM, CDR2 ANQGSEA. CDR3 length equals 11 residues. CDR3 sequence (DNA): TGCAGCGTTCTCCGAACGGGCGAGCAGTTCTTC. Protein sequence: CSVLRTGEQFF.

CDR3 region: CASSLEAGWSGGYTF. The CDR3 DNA sequence: TGTGCCAGCAGCTTGGAAGCAGGGTGGTCGGGAGGCTACACCTTC. The chain employs TRBV5-4 and TRBJ1-2; D is possibly TRBD1 (5 bases). Germline V gene lookup returns CDR1 SGHNT and CDR2 YYREEE (reference sequence). The CDR3 is 15 residues long. The germline V and J ends were trimmed by 0 bases and 8 bases, with 17 bases remaining between them.

J is TRBJ2-5 and V is TRBV5-5; D perhaps matches TRBD2 (5 bases). Germline assignment: CDR1 SGHKS and CDR2 YYEKEE (reference sequence). Between the trimmed V and J ends, which lost 3 bases and 1 base, there was a span of 19 bases. The CDR3 runs to 17 residues. The CDR3 is CASSSVWLAQTQETQYF. Here the CDR3 DNA reads TGTGCCAGCAGCTCAGTTTGGTTAGCGCAAACCCAAGAGACCCAGTACTTC.

The chain is built from TRBV7-9 and TRBJ2-6; D uncertain. Germline CDR1 and CDR2: SEHNR and FQNEAQ (reference sequence). V lost 7 bases to trimming and J lost 9 bases, with 10 bases between them. This CDR3 is built from 12 residues. CDR3 loop: CASTPTGNVLTF. The DNA of the CDR3 is TGTGCCAGCACTCCCACGGGCAACGTCCTGACTTTC.

The chain has TRBV14 and TRBJ2-3; D is perhaps TRBD1 (5 bases). CDR3 length equals 14 residues. Trimming left V 3 bases short and J 3 bases short, with 10 bases between. The germline V gene has CDR1 SGHDN and CDR2 FVKESK. The CDR3 sequence: CASSHSQGTDTQYF. CDR3 nucleotides: TGTGCCAGCAGCCACTCGCAGGGAACAGATACGCAGTATTTT.

By sample share, this clone is medium-sized (0.01 to 0.1%). The same CDR3 can be traced to other DNA sequences in this sample. The chain is built from TRBV27 and TRBJ2-5; 7 nucleotides line up with TRBD2. V dropped 8 bases and J dropped 4; count of bases not matched to a gene: 10. CDR1 MNHEY and CDR2 SMNVEV come from the germline V gene (reference sequence). The CDR3 is made up of 14 amino acids. CDR3 sequence reads: CASAPGGRGETQYF. In DNA, the CDR3 is TGTGCCAGCGCCCCGGGGGGACGAGGAGAGACCCAGTACTTC.

The rearrangement joins TRBV28 to TRBJ2-1; D is perhaps TRBD2 (6 bases). The germline V gene has CDR1 MDHEN and CDR2 SYDVKM. V was clipped by 3 bases and J by 10 bases, with 10 bases between them. The CDR3 is made up of 12 amino acids. The CDR3 nucleotides read TGTGCCAGCAGTTTTTTCCGGGAGGAGCAGTTCTTC. This gives the protein CASSFFREEQFF.

The chain joins TRBV9 to TRBJ1-1; no reliable D call. In germline, CDR1 is SGDLS, CDR2 YYNGEE. V lost 0 bases, J lost 3 bases, and 12 bases lay in between. The CDR3 is 15 amino acids. In DNA form, the CDR3 reads TGTGCCAGCAGCGTAGCTATTGGGGTTTACACTGAAGCTTTCTTT. Amino acids: CASSVAIGVYTEAFF. The whole variable domain, filled in from reference TRBV9 and TRBJ1-1, reads DSGVTQTPKHLITATGQRVTLRCSPRSGDLSVYWYQQSLDQGLQFLIQYYNGEERAKGNILERFSAQQFPDLHSELNLSSLELGDSALYFCASSVAIGVYTEAFFGQGTRLTVV.

This clone was seen a single time. V and J are TRBV18 and TRBJ2-5, with D hard to call. Trimming cost V 3 bases and J 2 bases, with 13 bases left between them. This CDR3 spans 15 amino acids. The germline CDR1 and CDR2 sequences are KGHSH and LQKENI. DNA of the CDR3: TGTGCCAGCTCACCCAGTTTGGCGGATCAAGAGACCCAGTACTTC. Protein product: CASSPSLADQETQYF.

The chain employs TRBV7-6 and TRBJ2-5, with TRBD2 matching over 10 bases. With 3 bases clipped from V and 5 bases from J, the junction kept 3 bases outside the gene matches. The length of the CDR3 is 14 residues. Germline CDR1 reads SGHVS; CDR2 reads FNYEAQ. CDR3 amino acids: CASSFASGGETQYF. CDR3 coding DNA: TGTGCCAGCAGCTTCGCTAGCGGGGGCGAGACCCAGTACTTC.

The chain combines TRBV5-6 with TRBJ2-7; D is ambiguous. This CDR3 is built from 13 residues. V was pared by 5 bases and J by 2 bases, with 11 bases between. CDR1 is SGHDT, CDR2 YYEEEE, per germline. This CDR3 reads CASSYTRPYEQYF. The DNA for the CDR3 is TGTGCCAGCAGTTATACAAGGCCCTACGAGCAGTACTTC.

Only one count was recorded for this clone. The chain links TRBV6-6 to TRBJ2-7; tentatively, D is TRBD1 (6 bases). V lost 5 bases to trimming and J lost 4 bases, with 15 bases between them. Germline V gene lookup returns CDR1 MNHNY and CDR2 SVGAGI (reference sequence). The CDR3 is made up of 14 amino acids. CDR3 residues: CASSTTADRYEQYF. The CDR3 DNA sequence: TGTGCCAGCAGTACTACTGCGGACAGATACGAGCAGTACTTC.

V gene TRBV2 combines with J gene TRBJ1-2, with no clear D. There are 13 residues in the CDR3. Trimming stripped 7 bases from V and 0 bases from J, with 9 bases between. Germline V gene sequence: CDR1 SNHLY, CDR2 FYNNEI. In DNA, the CDR3 is TGTGCCAGCAACGGACTAACTAACTATGGCTACACCTTC. Its protein product is CASNGLTNYGYTF.

The rearrangement joins TRBV7-8 to TRBJ2-7, with a possible D match to TRBD1 (6 bases). V was pared by 4 bases and J by 0 bases, with 16 bases between. Looked up from germline, CDR1 is SGHVS and CDR2 is FQNEAQ. The CDR3 spans 16 residues. This CDR3 is CASSSPQGPSSYEQYF. CDR3 sequence (DNA): TGTGCCAGCAGCTCTCCCCAGGGGCCGAGCTCCTACGAGCAGTACTTC.